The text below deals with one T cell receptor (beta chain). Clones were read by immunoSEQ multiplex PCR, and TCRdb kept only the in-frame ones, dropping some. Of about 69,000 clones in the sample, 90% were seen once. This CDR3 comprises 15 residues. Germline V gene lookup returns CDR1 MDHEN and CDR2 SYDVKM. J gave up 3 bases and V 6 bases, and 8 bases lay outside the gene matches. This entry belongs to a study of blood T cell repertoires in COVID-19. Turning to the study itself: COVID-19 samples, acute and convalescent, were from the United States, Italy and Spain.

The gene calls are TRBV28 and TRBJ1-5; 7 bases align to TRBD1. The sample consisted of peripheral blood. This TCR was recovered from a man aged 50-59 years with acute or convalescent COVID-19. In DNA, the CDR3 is TGTGCCAGCAGAAGGACAGGAGGTATCAATCAGCCCCAGCATTTT. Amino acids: CASRRTGGINQPQHF.